This T cell receptor beta chain was documented in a study of glioma-infiltrating T cells after dendritic cell vaccination. The CDR3 covers 14 residues. Germline CDR1 reads MDHEN; CDR2 reads SYDVKM. Trimming left V 3 bases short and J 0 bases short, with 9 bases between. Described time point: after dendritic cell vaccination, including at tumor progression/relapse. Clones were read by immunoSEQ multiplex PCR, and TCRdb kept only the in-frame ones, dropping some. The sample carries around 10,000 clones, 70% to 85% recorded once. The receptor was isolated from a human donor with glioblastoma. The chain combines TRBV28 with TRBJ2-7; no definite D call. The starting material was blood, obtained after dendritic cell vaccination. The CDR3 nucleotides read TGTGCCAGCAGTTTGACGACAAGCTCCTACGAGCAGTACTTC. Translated, it gives CASSLTTSSYEQYF.